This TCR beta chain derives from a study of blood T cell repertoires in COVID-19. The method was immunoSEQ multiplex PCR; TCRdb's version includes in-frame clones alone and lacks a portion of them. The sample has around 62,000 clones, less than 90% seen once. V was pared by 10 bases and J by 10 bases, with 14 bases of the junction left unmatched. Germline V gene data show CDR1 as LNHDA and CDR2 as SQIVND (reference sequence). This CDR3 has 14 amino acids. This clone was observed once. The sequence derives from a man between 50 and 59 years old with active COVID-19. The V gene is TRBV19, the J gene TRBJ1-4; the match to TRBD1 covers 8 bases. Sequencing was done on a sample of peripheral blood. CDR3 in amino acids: CATTHPPQGGKLFF. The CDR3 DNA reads TGTGCCACCACTCACCCCCCACAGGGGGGAAAACTGTTTTTT.